The clone carrying this T cell receptor (beta chain) was recorded a few times. Methods used by the authors: By means of reference gene primer amplification, nucleated cell counts were estimated. Clones were read by immunoSEQ multiplex PCR, and TCRdb kept only the in-frame ones, dropping some. V and J calls plus clone size are reproduced from that table; the DNA served to infer D and trimming. The profile covers 55,000 to 90,000 clones, with 86% appearing a single time and 13% taken by the ten largest. This entry comes from a study of blood T cell repertoires in COVID-19. Looking at the study overall: Samples taken during acute and convalescent COVID-19 were collected in the United States, Italy and Spain. T cells, B-cell-depleted T cells, or PBMCs supplied cDNA or gDNA.

This CDR3 has 19 residues. Trimming cost V 4 bases and J 5 bases; bases outside gene matches: 11. CDR1 SGHNT and CDR2 YYREEE come from the germline V gene (reference sequence). Input material: peripheral blood. The sequence came from a woman aged 60 to 75 with acute or convalescent COVID-19. The chain combines TRBV5-4 with TRBJ2-2; 16 bases agree with TRBD2. CDR3 DNA: TGTGCCAGCAGCCCCCCTGGGACTAGCGGGGGGGCCAGAACCGGGGAGCTGTTTTTT. Translation: CASSPPGTSGGARTGELFF.